The subject of this entry is one T cell receptor beta chain. Its antigen remains unidentified. These data belong to a study of vaccination and CD4 T cells after COVID-19. At the level of the study: Six men and four women formed the convalescents, two being Hispanic. Cells were stimulated with overlapping spike peptides from SARS-CoV-2, HCoV-NL63, HCoV-OC43 and HCoV-229E. Everyone enrolled got two doses of BNT162b2 or mRNA-1273 vaccine.

Specified treatment: approximately nine-day PBMC culture with coronavirus spike peptide pools or control peptides (ViraFEST assay). V lost 0 bases to trimming and J lost 3 bases, with 12 bases between them. The germline CDR1 and CDR2 sequences are MNHEY and SVGAGI. The CDR3 covers 15 residues. The Oncomine TCR Beta short-read assay was what sequenced the DNA obtained from cultured CD4+ T cells. TCRdb re-called the PCR reads with MiXCR, one entry per CDR3 protein. The table lists roughly 3,700 distinct CDR3 sequences, 16% of them singletons. The chain uses TRBV6-5 and TRBJ2-7, with no clear D. Sequenced sample: CD4+ T cells from blood, cultured in vitro. The origin of this receptor is a human donor who had recovered from COVID-19. CDR3 sequence: CASSYSGRYDYEQYF. The CDR3 bases are TGTGCCAGCAGTTACTCAGGGCGGTATGACTACGAGCAGTACTTC.